This T cell receptor (beta chain) was captured in a study of human thymus T cells. The repertoire was sequenced with immunoSEQ multiplex PCR; TCRdb's copy has only in-frame clones and lacks some. The table shows tens of thousands of clones, with 85% to 95% occurring only once. The receptor was isolated from a boy under three years old with a congenital heart defect but otherwise immunologically healthy. The source material was blood.

CDR3 sequence (DNA): TGTGCCAGCAGTTCCGCGACAGGGTATGAGCAGTTCTTC. It specifies CASSSATGYEQFF. The chain couples TRBV6-5 to TRBJ2-1; 7 nucleotides agree with TRBD1. Germline-derived CDR1 and CDR2 are MNHEY and SVGAGI. Losses at the gene ends were 4 bases for V and 8 bases for J; bases not matched to a gene: 5. The CDR3 runs to 13 residues.